This TCR beta chain was sequenced during a study of T-cell reconstitution after alpha-beta-depleted transplantation in children. The study, taken as a whole, reports: Some patients' high day-60 TCRbeta diversity was attributed to recipient cells surviving conditioning. It was reported that alpha-beta T cells came from several hundred expanded graft clones (about two months after transplant). The authors attributed T-cell counts and diversity one year after transplant mostly to newly produced T cells.

At least ten counts were recorded for this clonotype. Its antigen remains unknown. Unique molecular identifiers were incorporated into the prepared TCRbeta library. TCRdb ran MiXCR on the PCR reads and lists one entry per CDR3 protein. The sample lists about 200,000 distinct CDR3 sequences, approximately 6.8% seen once, with just over 4.5% in the top ten. The CDR3 sequence is 14 residues long. V was shortened by 4 bases and J by 4 bases, with 13 bases between the two germline ends. The TCR sequence derives from a girl under three years old with combined immunodeficiency, due to receive a stem cell transplant. V gene TRBV12-3 or TRBV12-4 combines with J gene TRBJ1-2; D gene uncertain. This sample comprised PBMCs, obtained before TCRalphabeta/CD19-depleted stem cell transplant. CDR3 in DNA: TGTGCCAGCAGTTACCTAGTACGGGGCTATGGCTACACCTTC. Its translation: CASSYLVRGYGYTF.